This TCR beta chain was sequenced during a study of tumor-infiltrating lymphocytes in primary liver carcinoma. Germline V gene data show CDR1 as SGHAT and CDR2 as FQNNGV. CDR3 length equals 15 residues. Making TCR beta cDNA involved approximately 480 ng total RNA and a constant-region primer. TCR beta libraries came from three nested multiplex PCR rounds using slightly modified ARM-PCR. PCR rounds one and two used TRBV1-TRBV30 forward primers with a C-beta reverse primer for around 11 cycles each. TCRdb reprocessed the multiplex PCR reads via MiXCR and lists one record per CDR3 protein. The table lists some 120,000 distinct CDR3 sequences, around 64% of them singletons. Of note for this clonotype: Antigen: not known. The junction does not match germline at one end; this may be a read error.

Co-extracted RNA and DNA came from around 20-30 mg of unsorted bulk tissue. Surgeons treated the primary liver carcinoma of the patients by surgical resection. Every tumor specimen contained over 80% viable tumor cells. Study-wide results and caveats: Only about 7.5-24% of top clones appeared in all five tumor regions.

The source of this sequence is a woman aged 55-75 years with primary liver carcinoma and hepatitis B virus infection. What was sequenced was liver tumor tissue from sampling region 3. The subset here: tumor region T3, left-lateral pole. This chain connects TRBV11-2 to TRBJ2-1, with D perhaps matching TRBD2 (6 bases). This CDR3 is CTSSFDGGTGNEQFF. The CDR3 bases are TGTACCAGCAGTTTCGACGGGGGAACGGGCAATGAGCAGTTCTTC.